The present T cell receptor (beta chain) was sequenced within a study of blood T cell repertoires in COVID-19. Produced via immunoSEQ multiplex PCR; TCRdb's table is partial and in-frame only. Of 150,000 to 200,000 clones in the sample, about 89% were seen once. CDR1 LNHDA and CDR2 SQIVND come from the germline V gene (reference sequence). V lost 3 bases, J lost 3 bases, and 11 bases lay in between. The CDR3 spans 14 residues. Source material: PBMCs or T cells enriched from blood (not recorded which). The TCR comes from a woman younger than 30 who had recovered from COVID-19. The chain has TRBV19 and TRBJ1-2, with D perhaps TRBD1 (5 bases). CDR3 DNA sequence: TGTGCCAGTAGTATCCGTGGGGGGTACTATGGCTACACCTTC. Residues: CASSIRGGYYGYTF.